This TCR beta chain was captured in a study of molecular identifiers for immune sequencing clone quantification. Across the whole study: Four of five RNA aliquots from around 20,000 or 100,000 naive CD8 T cells were sequenced.

Via MiXCR, TCRdb re-called the PCR reads, giving one row per CDR3 protein. This table has 35,000 to 45,000 distinct CDR3 sequences, under 20% appearing once. Whole-study results and caveats: Same-barcode identical TCR molecules could make highly expanded clones look smaller than they are. Over 99% of effector molecules, yet under 1% of naive-cell molecules, were held by clones above 20 RNA copies.

This clonotype was detected ten times or more. What it recognizes is unknown. CDR1 is MNHEY, CDR2 SVGEGT, per germline. This CDR3 has 13 amino acids. V lost 10 bases, J lost 4 bases, and 14 bases lay in between. Sequencing was done on a sample of naive CD8+ T cells from blood, with Jurkat cell RNA spiked in. The subset here: FACS-sorted CD8+CD4-CCR7+CD45RA+ naive T cells. This chain uses TRBV6-2 or TRBV6-3 with TRBJ1-5; D not resolved. This receptor was identified in a human donor in good health. Some libraries in this study had Jurkat cell RNA spiked in. CDR3 protein: CATGEGWNQPQHF. CDR3 in DNA: TGTGCCACTGGGGAGGGTTGGAATCAGCCCCAGCATTTT.